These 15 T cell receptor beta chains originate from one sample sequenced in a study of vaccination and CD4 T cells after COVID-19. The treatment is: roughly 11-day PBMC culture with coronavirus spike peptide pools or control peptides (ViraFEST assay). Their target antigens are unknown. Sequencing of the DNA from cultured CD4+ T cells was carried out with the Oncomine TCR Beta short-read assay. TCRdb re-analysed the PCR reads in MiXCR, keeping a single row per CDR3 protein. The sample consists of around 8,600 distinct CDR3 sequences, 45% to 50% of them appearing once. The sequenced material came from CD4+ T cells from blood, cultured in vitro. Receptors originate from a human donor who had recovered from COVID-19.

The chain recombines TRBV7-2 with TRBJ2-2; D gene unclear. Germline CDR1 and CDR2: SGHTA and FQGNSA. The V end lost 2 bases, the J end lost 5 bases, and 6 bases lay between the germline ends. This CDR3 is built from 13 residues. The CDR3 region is CASSLRLTGELFF. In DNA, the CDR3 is TGTGCCAGCAGCTTAAGGCTAACCGGGGAGCTGTTTTTT.

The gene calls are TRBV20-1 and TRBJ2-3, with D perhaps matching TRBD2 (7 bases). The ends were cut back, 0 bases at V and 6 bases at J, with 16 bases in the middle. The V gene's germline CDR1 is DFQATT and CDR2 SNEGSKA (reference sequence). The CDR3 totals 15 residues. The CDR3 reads CSARDGRGAGDTQYF. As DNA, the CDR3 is TGCAGTGCTAGAGATGGGAGGGGGGCCGGGGATACGCAGTATTTT.

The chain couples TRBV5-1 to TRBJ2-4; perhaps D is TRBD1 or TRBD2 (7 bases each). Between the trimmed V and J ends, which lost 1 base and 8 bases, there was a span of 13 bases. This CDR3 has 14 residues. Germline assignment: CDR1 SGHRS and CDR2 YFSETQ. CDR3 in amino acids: CASSLIPGGDIQYF. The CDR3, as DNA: TGCGCCAGCAGCTTGATCCCAGGGGGGGACATTCAGTACTTC.

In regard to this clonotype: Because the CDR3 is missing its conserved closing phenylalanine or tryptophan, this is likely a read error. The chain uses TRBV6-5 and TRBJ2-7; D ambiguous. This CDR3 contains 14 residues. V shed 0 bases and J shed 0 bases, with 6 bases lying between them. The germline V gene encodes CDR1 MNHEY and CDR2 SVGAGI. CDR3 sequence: CASSYSDGSYEQYI. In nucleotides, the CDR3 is TGTGCCAGCAGTTACTCAGACGGCTCCTACGAGCAGTACATC.

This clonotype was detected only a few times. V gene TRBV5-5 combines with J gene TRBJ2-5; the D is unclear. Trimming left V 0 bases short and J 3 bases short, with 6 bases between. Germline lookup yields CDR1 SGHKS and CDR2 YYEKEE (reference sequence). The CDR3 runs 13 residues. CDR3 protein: CASSLGGEETQYF. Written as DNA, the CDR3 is TGTGCCAGCAGCTTGGGTGGGGAAGAGACCCAGTACTTC.

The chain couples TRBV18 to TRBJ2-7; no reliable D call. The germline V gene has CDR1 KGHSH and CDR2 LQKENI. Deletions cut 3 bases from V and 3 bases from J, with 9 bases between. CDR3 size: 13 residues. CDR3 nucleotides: TGTGCCAGCTCACCTAAGCATGGCTACGAGCAGTACTTC. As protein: CASSPKHGYEQYF.

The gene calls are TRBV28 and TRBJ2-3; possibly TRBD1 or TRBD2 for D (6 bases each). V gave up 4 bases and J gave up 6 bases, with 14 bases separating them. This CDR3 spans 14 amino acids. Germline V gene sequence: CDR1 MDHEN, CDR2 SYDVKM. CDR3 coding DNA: TGTGCCAGCAGTTCGGGGGCCCGGGGGGATACGCAGTATTTT. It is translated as CASSSGARGDTQYF.

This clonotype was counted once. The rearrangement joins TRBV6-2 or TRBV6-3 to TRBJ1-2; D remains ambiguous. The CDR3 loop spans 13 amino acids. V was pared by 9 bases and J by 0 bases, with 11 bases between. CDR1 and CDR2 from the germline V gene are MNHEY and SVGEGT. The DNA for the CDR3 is TGTGCCAGTCAGAAGGATCCTAACTATGGCTACACCTTC. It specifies CASQKDPNYGYTF.

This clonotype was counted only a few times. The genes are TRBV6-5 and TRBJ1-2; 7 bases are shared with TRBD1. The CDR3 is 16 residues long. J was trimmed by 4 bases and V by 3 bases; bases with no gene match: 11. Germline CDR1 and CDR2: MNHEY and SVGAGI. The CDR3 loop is CASSYEKGAAGYGYTF. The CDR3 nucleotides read TGTGCCAGCAGTTATGAGAAGGGGGCTGCCGGCTATGGCTACACCTTC.

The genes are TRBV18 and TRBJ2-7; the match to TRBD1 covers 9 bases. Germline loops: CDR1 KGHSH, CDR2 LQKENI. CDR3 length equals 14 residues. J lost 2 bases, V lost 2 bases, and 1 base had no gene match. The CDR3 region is CASSPYRGPYEQYF. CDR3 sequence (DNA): TGTGCCAGCTCACCATACAGGGGGCCCTACGAGCAGTACTTC.

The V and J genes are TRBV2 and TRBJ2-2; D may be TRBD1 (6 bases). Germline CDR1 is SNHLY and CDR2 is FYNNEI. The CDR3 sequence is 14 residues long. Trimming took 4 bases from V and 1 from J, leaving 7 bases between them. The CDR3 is CASSVQGNTGELFF. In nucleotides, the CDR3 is TGTGCCAGCAGTGTACAGGGGAACACCGGGGAGCTGTTTTTT.

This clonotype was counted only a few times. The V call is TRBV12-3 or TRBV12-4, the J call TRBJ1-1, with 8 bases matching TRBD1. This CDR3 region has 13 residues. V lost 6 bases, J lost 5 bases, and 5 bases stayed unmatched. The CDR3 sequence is CASRTTGETEAFF. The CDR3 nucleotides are TGTGCCAGCAGGACGACAGGGGAGACTGAAGCTTTCTTT.

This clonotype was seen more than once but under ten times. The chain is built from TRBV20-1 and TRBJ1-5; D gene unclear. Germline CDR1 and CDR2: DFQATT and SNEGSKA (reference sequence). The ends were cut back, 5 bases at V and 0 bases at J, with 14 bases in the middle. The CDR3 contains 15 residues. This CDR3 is CSALQGAYSNQPQHF. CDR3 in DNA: TGCAGTGCTCTCCAAGGCGCTTATAGCAATCAGCCCCAGCATTTT.

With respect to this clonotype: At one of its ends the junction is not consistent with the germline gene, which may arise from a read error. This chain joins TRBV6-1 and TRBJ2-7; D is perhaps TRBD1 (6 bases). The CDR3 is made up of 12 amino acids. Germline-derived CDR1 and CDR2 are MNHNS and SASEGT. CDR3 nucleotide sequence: TGTGCCAGCAGACACCGGGACACCGAGGAGTACTTC. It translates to CASRHRDTEEYF.

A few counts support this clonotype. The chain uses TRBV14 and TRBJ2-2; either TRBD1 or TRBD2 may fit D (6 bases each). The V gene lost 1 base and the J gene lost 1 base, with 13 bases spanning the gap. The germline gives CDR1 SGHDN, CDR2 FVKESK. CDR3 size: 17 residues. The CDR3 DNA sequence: TGTGCCAGCAGCCAAGTCCGGGGGCGGGGGAACACCGGGGAGCTGTTTTTT. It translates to CASSQVRGRGNTGELFF.